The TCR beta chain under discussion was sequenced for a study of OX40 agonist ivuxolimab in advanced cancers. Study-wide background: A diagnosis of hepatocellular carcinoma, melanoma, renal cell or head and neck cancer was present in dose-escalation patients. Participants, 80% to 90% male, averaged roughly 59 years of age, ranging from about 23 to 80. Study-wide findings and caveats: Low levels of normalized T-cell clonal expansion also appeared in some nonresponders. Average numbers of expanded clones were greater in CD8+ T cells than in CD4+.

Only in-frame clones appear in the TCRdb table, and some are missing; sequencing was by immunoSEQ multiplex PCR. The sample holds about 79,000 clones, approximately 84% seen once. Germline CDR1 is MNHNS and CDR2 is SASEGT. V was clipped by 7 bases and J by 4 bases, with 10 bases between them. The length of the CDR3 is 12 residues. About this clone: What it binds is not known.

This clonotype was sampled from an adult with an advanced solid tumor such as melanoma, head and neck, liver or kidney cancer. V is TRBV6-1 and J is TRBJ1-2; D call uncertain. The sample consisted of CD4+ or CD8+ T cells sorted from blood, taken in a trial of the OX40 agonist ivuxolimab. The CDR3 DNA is TGTGCCAGCAATGGGGAGCTCTATGGCTACACCTTC. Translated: CASNGELYGYTF.